This T cell receptor beta chain stems from a study of Ad26.COV2.S vaccination and SARS-CoV-2 variants. Study information: Intramuscularly, Ad26.COV2.S was given either once or twice, 56 days apart. Study results and limitations: Substantial breadth in spike-specific CD8+ and CD4+ T cell responses was reportedly seen after vaccination. Recipients of vaccine and of placebo showed similar breadth of their non-spike TCR repertoires.

The V end was cut by 0 bases, the J end by 6 bases, with 18 bases between. CDR3 size: 17 residues. CDR1 and CDR2 (germline): MGHRA, YSYEKL. The table came from immunoSEQ multiplex PCR; TCRdb's copy has only in-frame clones and leaves some out. This table has about 350,000 clones, more than 85% appearing once. Treatment described: roughly 18 received Ad26.COV2.S at low or high dose, single or two shots; about 5 received placebo; per-sample allocation not given. Following the first vaccine or placebo injection, samples were taken on day 63. An adult donor aged 18-55 years was enrolled in Boston. The count of this clone is one. What it binds is not known.

The rearrangement links TRBV4-1 to TRBJ2-1; D may be TRBD1 or TRBD2 (6 bases each). This clonotype was obtained from a person aged 18-60 years who received the Ad26.COV2.S COVID-19 vaccine or a placebo. The source was peripheral blood, collected in a trial of Ad26.COV2.S vaccine versus placebo. CDR3 residues: CASSQDPGAGWSNEQFF. The DNA of the CDR3 is TGCGCCAGCAGCCAAGATCCGGGGGCAGGGTGGAGCAATGAGCAGTTCTTC.